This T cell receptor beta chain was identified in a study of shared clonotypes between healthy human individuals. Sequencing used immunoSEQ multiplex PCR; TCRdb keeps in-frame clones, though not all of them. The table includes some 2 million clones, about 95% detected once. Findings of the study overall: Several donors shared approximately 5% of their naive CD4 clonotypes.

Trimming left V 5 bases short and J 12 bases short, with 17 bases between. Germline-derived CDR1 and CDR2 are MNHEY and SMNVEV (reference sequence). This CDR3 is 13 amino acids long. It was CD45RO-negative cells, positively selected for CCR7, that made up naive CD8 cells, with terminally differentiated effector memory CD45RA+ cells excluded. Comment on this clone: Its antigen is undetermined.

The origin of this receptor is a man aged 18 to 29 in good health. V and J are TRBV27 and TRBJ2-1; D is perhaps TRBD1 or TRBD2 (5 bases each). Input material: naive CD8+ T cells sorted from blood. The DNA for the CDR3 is TGTGCCAGCAGTGGGACCTCCCGGTCGGTGCAGTTCTTC. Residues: CASSGTSRSVQFF.